This entry lists 9 T cell receptor beta chains sequenced from one sample in a study of cytomegalovirus exposure and HLA in healthy donors. A multiplex PCR was run with 60 Vbeta primers and 13 Jbeta primers. TCRdb's table, derived via immunoSEQ multiplex PCR, lists solely in-frame clones and lacks some. The data hold some 160,000 clones, with approximately 81% observed a single time. Material: PBMCs. These TCRs come from a boy between 2 and 10 years old in good health and CMV-seronegative.

This clone was detected a few times. This chain joins TRBV7-2 and TRBJ2-4, with D possibly TRBD1 on 6 matching bases. V lost 5 bases and J lost 5, with 10 bases in between. CDR3 length: 13 residues. CDR1 and CDR2 (germline): SGHTA, FQGNSA. CDR3 sequence (DNA): TGTGCCAGCAGCAGCCGACAGGAAAACATTCAGTACTTC. Translating gives CASSSRQENIQYF.

This clone was counted a single time. This sequence joins TRBV18 and TRBJ2-5; D call uncertain. Trimming left V 3 bases short and J 5 bases short, with 4 bases between. The germline gives CDR1 KGHSH, CDR2 LQKENI. This CDR3 is 11 amino acids long. CDR3 protein: CASSPEETQYF. DNA of the CDR3: TGTGCCAGCTCACCCGAGGAGACCCAGTACTTC.

The chain links TRBV9 to TRBJ2-3, with TRBD1 identical over 7 bases. V gave up 4 bases and J gave up 3 bases; unmatched junction bases: 8. Germline CDR1 and CDR2: SGDLS and YYNGEE. There are 15 residues in the CDR3. CDR3 in amino acids: CASSRRTGATDTQYF. The CDR3 DNA reads TGTGCCAGCAGCAGACGGACAGGAGCTACAGATACGCAGTATTTT.

J is TRBJ2-6 and V is TRBV7-3; no definite D call. The CDR3 loop spans 17 amino acids. The V and J ends lost 5 bases and 0 bases respectively, with 14 bases between them. CDR1 and CDR2 (germline): SGHTA, FQGTGA. Here the CDR3 DNA reads TGTGCCAGCAGCCTACCTGGGCTGGTCTCTGGGGCCAACGTCCTGACTTTC. Translated: CASSLPGLVSGANVLTF.

V is TRBV7-2 and J is TRBJ1-3; D ambiguous. Trimming left V 5 bases short and J 6 bases short, with 8 bases between. The CDR3 length is 12 residues. The germline gives CDR1 SGHTA, CDR2 FQGNSA. CDR3 sequence reads: CASSPEKNTIYF. DNA for the CDR3: TGTGCCAGCAGCCCAGAAAAAAACACCATATATTTT.

The chain couples TRBV28 to TRBJ1-5; TRBD1 might be the D (5 bases). Looked up from germline, CDR1 is MDHEN and CDR2 is SYDVKM. Trimming removed 6 bases from V and 0 bases from J, with 9 bases in between. This CDR3 is built from 14 residues. The CDR3, as DNA: TGTGCCAGCAGCTATGACAGTAGCAATCAGCCCCAGCATTTT. This encodes CASSYDSSNQPQHF.

In this sample, this clone turned up many times. This sequence joins TRBV25-1 and TRBJ1-1; the match to TRBD1 covers 7 bases. V lost 4 bases and J lost 2; bases outside the gene matches: 1. Per germline, CDR1 MGHDK and CDR2 SYGVNS. The CDR3 totals 13 residues. DNA for the CDR3: TGTGCCAGCAGTGGACAGGGTAACACTGAAGCTTTCTTT. This gives the protein CASSGQGNTEAFF.

This rearrangement joins TRBV5-1 to TRBJ2-1; D is unresolved. The V gene lost 0 bases and the J gene lost 8 bases, with 18 bases spanning the gap. The length of the CDR3 is 16 residues. Germline V gene lookup returns CDR1 SGHRS and CDR2 YFSETQ. CDR3 bases: TGCGCCAGCAGCTTGGAACCGACTGAGGCCAGCGATGAGCAGTTCTTC. Translation gives CASSLEPTEASDEQFF.

This chain connects TRBV10-3 to TRBJ2-6; 8 bases are shared with TRBD2. The V gene's germline CDR1 is ENHRY and CDR2 SYGVKD. This CDR3 region has 18 residues. V was clipped by 6 bases and J by 0 bases; unmatched bases: 10. The CDR3: CAIRDLAGTNSGANVLTF. CDR3 coding DNA: TGTGCCATCAGAGACCTAGCGGGCACTAACTCTGGGGCCAACGTCCTGACTTTC.